This T cell receptor beta chain was identified in a study of human T cells and chemical hapten exposure. This clonotype showed up many times. The authors extracted total RNA from unfractionated whole blood. Unique molecular identifiers were affixed to discrete cDNA molecules within the library. TCRdb called the reads again in MiXCR, with one record for every CDR3 protein. In the table there are 95,000 to 150,000 distinct CDR3 sequences, roughly 8.5% of which are singletons. The sequence was collected from a human donor in good health. Some clones in this sample may be carry-over from other donors' samples. The sample consisted of whole blood.

CDR3 DNA sequence: TGCAGCGTTGAAGTGGTAGAGAGGGATACGCAGTATTTT. Its protein is CSVEVVERDTQYF. This chain uses TRBV29-1 with TRBJ2-3; D call uncertain. This CDR3 comprises 13 residues. The germline V and J ends were trimmed by 1 base and 6 bases, with 11 bases remaining between them. Germline V gene data show CDR1 as SQVTM and CDR2 as ANQGSEA.